This TCR beta chain was identified in a study of blood T cell repertoires in COVID-19. Looked up from germline, CDR1 is SGHRS and CDR2 is YFSETQ. The CDR3 runs 13 residues. Trimming took 2 bases from V and 3 from J, leaving 6 bases between them. The method was immunoSEQ multiplex PCR; TCRdb's version includes in-frame clones alone and lacks a portion of them. The data show about 150,000 clones, about 86% seen once. V and J are TRBV5-1 and TRBJ1-5, with D unclear. The receptor's source is a woman between 65 and 79 years old with acute or convalescent COVID-19. Sequenced material: peripheral blood. CDR3 sequence reads: CASSLHPNQPQHF. The DNA of the CDR3 is TGCGCCAGCAGCTTACACCCCAATCAGCCCCAGCATTTT. Drawing the rest from reference TRBV5-1 and TRBJ1-5, the complete variable domain is KAGVTQTPRYLIKTRGQQVTLSCSPISGHRSVSWYQQTPGQGLQFLFEYFSETQRNKGNFPGRFSGRQFSNSRSEMNVSTLELGDSALYLCASSLHPNQPQHFGDGTRLSIL.